This T cell receptor (beta chain) was profiled in a study of cytomegalovirus exposure and HLA in healthy donors. The CDR3 has 14 amino acids. Germline V gene sequence: CDR1 SGHRS, CDR2 YFSETQ. Trimming left V 4 bases short and J 0 bases short, with 10 bases between. A word on this clone: Its antigen is currently unknown.

The PCR made use of 60 Vbeta and 13 Jbeta primers. Method: immunoSEQ multiplex PCR; TCRdb's copy keeps in-frame clones and lacks some. The table shows under 200,000 clones, with over 70% occurring only once. Study-wide results and caveats: Confirmation in vitro established that three CMV-associated chains were specific for CMV antigens. The authors reported that TCR beta sequences could predict HLA-A and HLA-B alleles. These predictions were accurate for most subjects in the first cohort. The later analysis indicated that the majority of CMV-associated TCR beta chains appeared HLA-restricted.

The material sequenced was PBMCs. The source is a female donor in good health and CMV-seronegative. This sequence joins TRBV5-1 and TRBJ2-5, with D uncertain. CDR3 bases: TGCGCCAGCAGCGCTACTACGTACCAAGAGACCCAGTACTTC. Translation gives CASSATTYQETQYF.